This T cell receptor (beta chain) was recovered during a study of blood T cell repertoires in COVID-19. Study-level background: COVID-19 samples collected from the United States, Italy and Spain covered acute and convalescent phases. PBMCs, B-cell-depleted T cells, or T cells provided the cDNA or gDNA that made up the material.

The CDR3 consists of 13 residues. V lost 2 bases to trimming and J lost 6 bases, with 10 bases between them. Under the authors' procedure: For nucleated cells, counts were estimated from reference gene primer amplification. Sequencing used immunoSEQ multiplex PCR; TCRdb keeps in-frame clones, though not all of them. The V and J calls and clone size come from that table; D and trimming were worked out from the DNA. The sample has around 18,000 clones, roughly 80% seen once. Sequencing used peripheral blood. The TCR comes from an older man with acute or convalescent COVID-19. J is TRBJ1-2 and V is TRBV12-3 or TRBV12-4, with D maybe TRBD1 (5 bases). CDR3 in DNA: TGTGCCAGCAGTTTAAGGGGTCGCGATGGCTACACCTTC. It is translated as CASSLRGRDGYTF.